The entry that follows covers one TCR beta chain sequence. What it binds is unknown. 60 Vbeta and 13 Jbeta primers were used in PCR. Produced via immunoSEQ multiplex PCR; TCRdb's table is partial and in-frame only. The top ten clones hold 4.5% to 7.5% of a sample with 150,000 to 200,000 clones, around 75% of them seen once. The CDR3 has 14 residues. Trimming stripped 2 bases from V and 4 bases from J, with 8 bases between. Germline lookup yields CDR1 MNHEY and CDR2 SMNVEV (reference sequence). The sample comes from a study of cytomegalovirus exposure and HLA in healthy donors. Study results and caveats: Differences between HLA loci emerged in a later analysis of TCR association rates, with DRB1 most and HLA-C fewest.

V is TRBV27 and J is TRBJ1-4; D call uncertain. This sequence was found in a woman aged 25-40 years in good health and CMV-seropositive. Sequences were obtained from PBMCs. The CDR3 is CASSLGRFNEKLFF. The CDR3 DNA follows: TGTGCCAGCAGTTTAGGTCGGTTTAATGAAAAACTGTTTTTT.